A selection of T cell receptor beta chains follows, all from one sample in a study of regulatory T cells in long-lasting Graves disease. TCRdb re-called the multiplex PCR reads through MiXCR, storing one row per CDR3 protein. The sample yields around 400,000 distinct CDR3 sequences, around a quarter seen once. Sequenced material: peripheral blood mononuclear cells (PBMCs), taken when the disease was refractory, from a patient treated with antithyroid drugs. These receptor sequences come from a female donor with Graves disease. The CDR3 runs from the conserved cysteine through the conserved F or W. A D gene is named only where the DNA matches it firmly. Size tells how often a clone was seen (once, few, many) or the class of an expanded clone, and some rows leave it out.

clone_size j_call d_call v_call cdr3_aa cdr3_nt
few TRBJ2-1 . TRBV11-2 CASSLEGPSGQFF TGTGCCAGCAGCTTAGAAGGCCCCTCCGGGCAGTTCTTC
. TRBJ2-5 . TRBV20-1 CRGLGTQYF TGCAGGGGGCTGGGGACCCAGTACTTC
. TRBJ2-2 TRBD2 TRBV6-1 CASSESTSGRVTGELFF TGTGCCAGCAGTGAATCGACTAGCGGGAGGGTAACCGGGGAGCTGTTTTTT
. TRBJ1-6 TRBD1 TRBV5-1 CASSLAVPGQGLNSPLHF TGCGCCAGCAGCTTGGCCGTCCCGGGACAGGGCTTGAATTCACCCCTCCACTTT
many TRBJ2-5 TRBD1 TRBV7-2 CASSFRRDRGETQYF TGTGCCAGCAGCTTCCGCCGGGACAGGGGAGAGACCCAGTACTTC
many TRBJ1-5 . TRBV6-5 CASSYSAVSNQPQHF TGTGCCAGCAGTTACTCGGCCGTTAGCAATCAGCCCCAGCATTTT
many TRBJ2-7 . TRBV7-2 CASSRDQTGGEQYF TGTGCCAGCAGCCGGGACCAGACAGGTGGCGAGCAGTACTTC
few TRBJ1-6 . TRBV15 CAIGASYNSPLHF TGTGCCATTGGGGCCTCCTATAATTCACCCCTCCACTTT
. TRBJ2-2 TRBD1 TRBV3-1 CASSPGTGGFGELFF TGCGCCAGCAGCCCTGGGACAGGGGGCTTCGGGGAGCTGTTTTTT
. TRBJ2-6 . TRBV30 CATPHRDAANVLTF TGTGCCACGCCTCACAGGGATGCGGCCAACGTCCTGACTTTC
many TRBJ2-7 . TRBV11-2 CASSLDRQDEQYF TGTGCCAGCAGCTTAGATCGCCAGGACGAGCAGTACTTC
. TRBJ2-2 . TRBV5-1 CASRKAYANTGELFF TGCGCCAGCAGGAAGGCTTACGCAAACACCGGGGAGCTGTTTTTT
many TRBJ2-7 . TRBV6-2/TRBV6-3 CASSSVQGLAYEQYF TGTGCCAGCAGTTCCGTCCAGGGGCTGGCCTACGAGCAGTACTTC
few TRBJ2-2 TRBD1 TRBV2 CASLRDRGTAGELFF TGTGCCAGCCTACGGGACAGGGGTACCGCCGGGGAGCTGTTTTTT